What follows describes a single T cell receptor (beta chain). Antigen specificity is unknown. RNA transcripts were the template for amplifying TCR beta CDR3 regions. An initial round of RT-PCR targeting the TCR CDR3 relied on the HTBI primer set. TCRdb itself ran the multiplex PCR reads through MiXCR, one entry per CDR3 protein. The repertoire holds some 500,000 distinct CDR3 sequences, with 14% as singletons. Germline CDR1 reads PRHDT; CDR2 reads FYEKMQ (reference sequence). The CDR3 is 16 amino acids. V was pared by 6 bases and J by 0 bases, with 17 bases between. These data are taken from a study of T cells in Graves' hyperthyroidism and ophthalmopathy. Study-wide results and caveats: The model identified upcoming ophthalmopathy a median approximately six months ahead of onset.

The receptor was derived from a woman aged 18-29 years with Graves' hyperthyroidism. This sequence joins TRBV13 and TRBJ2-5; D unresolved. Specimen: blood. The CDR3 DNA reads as TGTGCCAGCAGAATCTGGGGATCAGAAGACCAAGAGACCCAGTACTTC. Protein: CASRIWGSEDQETQYF.